This T cell receptor beta chain is drawn from a study of T cell responses to AZD1222 COVID-19 vaccine (dated by TCRdb to the early 2020s). As for the study more broadly: TCR sequencing was performed for roughly 250 trial participants, of whom around 210 were given two doses of AZD1222 and some 26 were given two doses of MenACWY control vaccine. Enrollment into the trials was organized by age into subgroups of 18-55, 56-69 and 70-plus years, and those subgroups contained approximately 160, 26 and 62 TCR-sequenced participants, respectively. What the study reported, not specific to this receptor: Epitopes outside the regions mutated in the B.1.351 and B.1.1.7 variants were reportedly recognized by nearly half of the unique spike-specific TCRs. Most participants were white British and females outnumbered males, and the authors suggested that clonal diversity may have been underestimated. Conclusions about previously exposed vaccinees were limited because only six AZD1222 recipients were SARS-CoV-2 seropositive at baseline. Spike-specific TCR breadth and depth rose significantly after two AZD1222 doses compared with day 0 and with MenACWY recipients. Because no day 14 peak-response samples were available, repertoires were characterized only after the peak T cell response. In the small 56-69-year group, the increase in depth fell short of significance, most likely because of low power. The whole spike protein was spanned by vaccine-associated CD4 TCRs, and dominant responses were seen in regions 160-218 and 743-854.

A word on this clone: Its binding antigen is unknown. Base qualities are not provided; no much larger clone lies one nucleotide away.

The CDR3 regions of human TCRbeta chains were subjected to immunosequencing. The study's own analysis went as follows. Repertoire TCRs were matched against a reference library of SARS-CoV-2-specific TCRs generated with the MIRA antigen-specificity platform. Breadth was defined as the fraction of unique TCRs that were SARS-CoV-2-associated, and depth was defined as the fraction of total T cells that were SARS-CoV-2-associated. Using the MIRA data, each spike-specific TCR was mapped to the spike region that the TCR reacts to and placed in a CD4 or CD8 class. Log10-transformed breadth and depth values were compared by one-way ANOVA with Sidak's multiple comparisons tests. TCRdb provides this immuneACCESS table in a form limited to in-frame rearrangements. Some clones are lacking; in checked studies, under half of them reflect an unresolved V gene, and why the rest are absent is not known. V and J calls and clone size are copied from that table; D and trimming were computed from the DNA. This sample comprises 160,000 or so clones, roughly 94% of them detected only once. The ten most abundant clones make up roughly 5% of the sample.

What the time point label conveys for this sample: about 28 days (+/-7) after the second vaccine dose. AZD1222 recipients with second doses at about 4 weeks or about 12 weeks were pooled, because spike-specific TCR depth and breadth did not differ between schedules. Vaccinee samples came from UK trials COV001 and COV002, including a single-blind randomized controlled phase 2/3 trial of AZD1222 (ChAdOx1 nCoV-19) in healthy adults. Trial participant PBMC samples were collected at day 0 and day 28 after the second dose for TCRbeta chain sequencing. Based on the germline V gene, the CDR1 and CDR2 sequences are LGHNA and YSLEER. V was cut back by 0 bases and J by 5 bases, leaving a gap of 11 bases between them. There are 16 amino acids in the CDR3, from cysteine to phenylalanine inclusive. The retained sequence is limited to the CDR3, 48 bases, with the frame set at the first base.

The chain is made from TRBV4-3 and TRBJ1-6; too little of a D gene remains to name it. Source: peripheral blood, taken 28 days after the second AZD1222 dose. The sequence was obtained from an adult who received the AZD1222 COVID-19 vaccine. The CDR3 protein sequence reads: CASSQDRSDHNSPLHF. The bases are TGCGCCAGCAGCCAAGATCGGAGCGACCATAATTCACCCCTCCACTTT.